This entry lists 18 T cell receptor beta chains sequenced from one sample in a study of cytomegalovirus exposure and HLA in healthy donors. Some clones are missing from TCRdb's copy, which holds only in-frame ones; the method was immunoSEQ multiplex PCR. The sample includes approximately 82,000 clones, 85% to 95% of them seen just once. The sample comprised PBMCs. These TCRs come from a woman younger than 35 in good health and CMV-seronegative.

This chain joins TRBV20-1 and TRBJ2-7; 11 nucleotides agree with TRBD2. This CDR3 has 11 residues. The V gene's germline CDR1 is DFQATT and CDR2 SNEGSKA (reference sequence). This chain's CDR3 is CRLAGDNEQYF. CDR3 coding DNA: TGCAGACTAGCGGGAGACAACGAGCAGTACTTC.

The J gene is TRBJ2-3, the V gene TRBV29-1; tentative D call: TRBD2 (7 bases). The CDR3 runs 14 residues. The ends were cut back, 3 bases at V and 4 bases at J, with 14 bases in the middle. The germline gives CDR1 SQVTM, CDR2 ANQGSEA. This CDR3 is CSVDGRGLSDTQYF. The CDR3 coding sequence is TGCAGCGTTGACGGGCGGGGGCTATCAGATACGCAGTATTTT.

CDR3 sequence (DNA): TGTGCCAGCAGTTACCTTAACAGGTTTGGAAACACCATATATTTT. Protein product: CASSYLNRFGNTIYF. The rearrangement links TRBV6-5 to TRBJ1-3, with D maybe TRBD1 (5 bases). With 2 bases removed from V and 3 bases from J, the gap between germline ends came to 11 bases. The CDR3 has 15 amino acids. Per the germline V gene, CDR1 is MNHEY and CDR2 is SVGAGI.

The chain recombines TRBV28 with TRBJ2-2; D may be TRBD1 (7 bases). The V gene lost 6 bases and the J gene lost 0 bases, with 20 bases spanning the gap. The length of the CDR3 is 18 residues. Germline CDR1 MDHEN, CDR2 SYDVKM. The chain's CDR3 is CASREGGGMSSNTGELFF. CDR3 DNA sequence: TGTGCCAGCAGGGAAGGGGGCGGGATGTCGTCGAACACCGGGGAGCTGTTTTTT.

The CDR3 sequence: CASSPRENQPQHF. As DNA, the CDR3 is TGTGCCAGCTCACCACGGGAGAATCAGCCCCAGCATTTT. This chain connects TRBV18 to TRBJ1-5; D remains unclear. From germline, CDR1 is KGHSH and CDR2 LQKENI. CDR3 length: 13 residues. V was clipped by 1 base and J by 4 bases, with 5 bases between them.

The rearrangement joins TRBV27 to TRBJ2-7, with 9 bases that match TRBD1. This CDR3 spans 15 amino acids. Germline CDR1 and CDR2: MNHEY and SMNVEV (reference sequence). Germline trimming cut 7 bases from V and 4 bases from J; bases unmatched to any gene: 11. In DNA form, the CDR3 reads TGTGCCAGCACCGAGATCCGACAGGGGGTTTACGAGCAGTACTTC. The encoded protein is CASTEIRQGVYEQYF.

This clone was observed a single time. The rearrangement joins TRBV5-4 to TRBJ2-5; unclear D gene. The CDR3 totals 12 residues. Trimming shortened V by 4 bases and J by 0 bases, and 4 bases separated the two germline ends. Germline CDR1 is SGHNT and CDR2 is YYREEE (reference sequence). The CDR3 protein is CASSPYQETQYF. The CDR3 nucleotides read TGTGCCAGCAGCCCCTACCAAGAGACCCAGTACTTC. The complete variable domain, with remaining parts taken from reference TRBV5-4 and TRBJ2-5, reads ETGVTQSPTHLIKTRGQQVTLRCSSQSGHNTVSWYQQALGQGPQFIFQYYREEENGRGNFPPRFSGLQFPNYSSELNVNALELDDSALYLCASSPYQETQYFGPGTRLLVL.

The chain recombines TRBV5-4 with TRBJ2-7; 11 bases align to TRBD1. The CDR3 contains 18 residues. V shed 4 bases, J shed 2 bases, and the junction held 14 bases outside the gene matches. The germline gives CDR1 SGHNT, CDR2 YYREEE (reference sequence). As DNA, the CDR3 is TGTGCCAGCAGCATTGGACAGGGGGCTGGGGTGGGGACCTACGAGCAGTACTTC. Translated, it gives CASSIGQGAGVGTYEQYF.

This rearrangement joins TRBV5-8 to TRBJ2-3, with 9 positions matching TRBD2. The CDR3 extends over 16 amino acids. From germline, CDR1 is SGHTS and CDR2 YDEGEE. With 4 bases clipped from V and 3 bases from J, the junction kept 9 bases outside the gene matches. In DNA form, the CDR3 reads TGTGCCAGCAGCCCTAGACGCGGGAGGGCTACAGATACGCAGTATTTT. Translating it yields CASSPRRGRATDTQYF.

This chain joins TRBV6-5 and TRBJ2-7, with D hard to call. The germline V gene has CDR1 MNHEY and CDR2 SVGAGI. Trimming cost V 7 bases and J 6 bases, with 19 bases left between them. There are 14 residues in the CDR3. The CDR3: CASNADKRRCEQYF. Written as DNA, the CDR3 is TGTGCCAGCAACGCTGATAAGCGCCGCTGCGAGCAGTACTTC.

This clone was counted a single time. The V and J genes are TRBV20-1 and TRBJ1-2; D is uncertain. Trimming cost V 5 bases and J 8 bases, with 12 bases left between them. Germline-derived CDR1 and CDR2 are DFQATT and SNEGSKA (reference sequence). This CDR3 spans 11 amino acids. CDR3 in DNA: TGCAGTGCTTCCCGACTGGCGGGCTACACCTTC. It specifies CSASRLAGYTF.

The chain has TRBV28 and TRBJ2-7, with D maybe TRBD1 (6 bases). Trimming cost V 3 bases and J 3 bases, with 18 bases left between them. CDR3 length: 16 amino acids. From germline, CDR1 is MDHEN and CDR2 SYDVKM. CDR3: CASSLSLRTDHYEQYF. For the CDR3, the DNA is TGTGCCAGCAGTTTGAGTCTAAGGACAGACCACTACGAGCAGTACTTC.

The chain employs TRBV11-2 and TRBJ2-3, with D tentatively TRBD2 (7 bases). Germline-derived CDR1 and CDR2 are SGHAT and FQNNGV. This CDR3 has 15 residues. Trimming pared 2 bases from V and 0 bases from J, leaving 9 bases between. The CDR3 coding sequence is TGTGCCAGCAGCTTATGGGGGGGCAGCACAGATACGCAGTATTTT. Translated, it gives CASSLWGGSTDTQYF.

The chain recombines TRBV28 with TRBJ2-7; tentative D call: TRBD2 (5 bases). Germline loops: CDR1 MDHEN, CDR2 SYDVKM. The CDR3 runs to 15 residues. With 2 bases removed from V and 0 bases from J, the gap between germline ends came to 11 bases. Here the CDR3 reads CASSLGGSPSYEQYF. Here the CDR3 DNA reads TGTGCCAGCAGTTTAGGTGGGAGCCCCTCCTACGAGCAGTACTTC.

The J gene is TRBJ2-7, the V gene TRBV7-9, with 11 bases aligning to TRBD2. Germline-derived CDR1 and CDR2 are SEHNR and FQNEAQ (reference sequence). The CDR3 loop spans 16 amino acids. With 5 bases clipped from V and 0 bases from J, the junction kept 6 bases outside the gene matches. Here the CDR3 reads CASSRTGTSGSYEQYF. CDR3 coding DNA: TGTGCCAGCAGCCGTACCGGGACTAGCGGCTCCTACGAGCAGTACTTC.

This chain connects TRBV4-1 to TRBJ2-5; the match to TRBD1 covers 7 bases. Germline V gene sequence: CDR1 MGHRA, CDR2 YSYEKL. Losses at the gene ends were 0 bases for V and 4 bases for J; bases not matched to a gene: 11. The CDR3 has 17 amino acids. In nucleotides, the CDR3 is TGCGCCAGCAGCCAAGACCCCGGGGCAGGGGGACGAGAGACCCAGTACTTC. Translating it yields CASSQDPGAGGRETQYF.

CDR3 coding DNA: TGTGCCAGCAGCTTTCGACAGGCGGGTATAGTCGGGGAGCTGTTTTTT. Residues: CASSFRQAGIVGELFF. This chain links TRBV5-8 with TRBJ2-2; tentative D call: TRBD1 (6 bases). The CDR3 spans 16 residues. V was cut by 2 bases and J by 7 bases, with 18 bases left in between. Germline values: CDR1 SGHTS, CDR2 YDEGEE.

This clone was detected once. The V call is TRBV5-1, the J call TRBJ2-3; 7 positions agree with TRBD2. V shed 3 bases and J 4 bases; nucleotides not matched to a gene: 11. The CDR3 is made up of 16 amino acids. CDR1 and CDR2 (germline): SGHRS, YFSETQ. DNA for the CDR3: TGCGCCAGCAGCTACCGACTAGCAGGGATCGCAGATACGCAGTATTTT. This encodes CASSYRLAGIADTQYF.